This entry lists 24 T cell receptor beta chains sequenced from one sample in a study of early T cells in non-severe SARS-CoV-2 infection. Each CDR3 protein gets one entry after TCRdb re-called the 5' RACE reads with MiXCR. The sample yields approximately 35,000 distinct CDR3 sequences, under 6% seen once. Sequenced sample: whole blood. The source is an adult who was a healthcare worker with PCR-confirmed SARS-CoV-2 infection or an uninfected control (not recorded which).

This clonotype was counted at least ten times. The chain recombines TRBV18 with TRBJ2-1, with D possibly TRBD1 on 6 matching bases. CDR1 is KGHSH and CDR2 is LQKENI in the germline V gene. Trimming took 3 bases from V and 9 from J, leaving 9 bases between them. CDR3 size: 12 residues. CDR3: CASSPQGSEQFF. In DNA form, the CDR3 reads TGTGCCAGCTCACCTCAGGGGAGTGAGCAGTTCTTC.

This clonotype was recorded many times. The J gene is TRBJ2-3, the V gene TRBV2; 8 nucleotides match TRBD2. J lost 3 bases, V lost 6 bases, and 8 bases had no gene match. Germline V lookup: CDR1 SNHLY, CDR2 FYNNEI. This CDR3 has 15 residues. The CDR3 DNA reads as TGTGCCAGCAGAATGACGGGGGGGGCAACAGATACGCAGTATTTT. It specifies CASRMTGGATDTQYF.

This clonotype was counted a few times. The V and J genes are TRBV28 and TRBJ1-3; no clear D. CDR1 is MDHEN and CDR2 is SYDVKM in the germline V gene. V was cut by 8 bases and J by 1 base, with 12 bases left in between. This CDR3 contains 14 residues. Here the CDR3 DNA reads TGTGCCAGCGGGTCCCTTGGATCTGGAAACACCATATATTTT. Encoded protein: CASGSLGSGNTIYF.

This clonotype was counted only a few times. J is TRBJ2-5 and V is TRBV5-5; D gene uncertain. Deletions cut 4 bases from V and 3 bases from J, with 16 bases between. Germline V gene sequence: CDR1 SGHKS, CDR2 YYEKEE (reference sequence). This CDR3 has 15 amino acids. The CDR3 DNA reads as TGTGCCAGCAGCCCGAATCCGTTCACGAAAGAGACCCAGTACTTC. It translates to CASSPNPFTKETQYF.

CDR3 protein: CSVVGQQGSYEQYF. The CDR3 DNA follows: TGCAGCGTTGTTGGTCAACAGGGCTCCTACGAGCAGTACTTC. The chain is built from TRBV29-1 and TRBJ2-7; D possibly corresponds to TRBD1 (6 bases). CDR1 is SQVTM and CDR2 is ANQGSEA in the germline V gene. This CDR3 has 14 residues. The V end was cut by 4 bases, the J end by 0 bases, with 13 bases between.

The gene calls are TRBV2 and TRBJ1-2; perhaps TRBD1 as D (6 bases). V dropped 8 bases and J dropped 4 bases, with 17 bases sitting between them. Germline V gives CDR1 SNHLY, CDR2 FYNNEI. There are 14 residues in the CDR3. CDR3 region: CASVDQRDIYGYTF. DNA of the CDR3: TGTGCCAGCGTCGACCAACGGGACATCTATGGCTACACCTTC.

This clonotype was seen many times. The rearrangement uses TRBV7-9 and TRBJ1-3; 9 nucleotides line up with TRBD1. CDR3 length equals 16 residues. The junction had 3 bases not matched to a gene; V was cut back by 3 bases and J by 0 bases. Germline V gene lookup returns CDR1 SEHNR and CDR2 FQNEAQ (reference sequence). The CDR3 DNA follows: TGTGCCAGCAGCTTGGGACAGGGAAGCTCTGGAAACACCATATATTTT. This gives the protein CASSLGQGSSGNTIYF.

Many counts were recorded for this clonotype. This chain joins TRBV10-3 and TRBJ2-3, with 9 bases lining up with TRBD2. CDR1 is ENHRY, CDR2 SYGVKD, per germline. The CDR3 is made up of 15 amino acids. Unmatched junction bases numbered 5, after V lost 5 bases and J lost 2 bases. CDR3 loop: CAISLSGGYTDTQYF. CDR3 sequence (DNA): TGTGCCATCAGTCTTAGCGGGGGATACACAGATACGCAGTATTTT.

The V call is TRBV25-1, the J call TRBJ1-4; D is perhaps TRBD1 (6 bases). Germline assignment: CDR1 MGHDK and CDR2 SYGVNS. Trimming removed 2 bases at V and 6 bases at J, with 10 bases between. This CDR3 comprises 14 residues. The CDR3 DNA is TGTGCCAGCAGTGAAGGACAGAGTGATGAAAAACTGTTTTTT. Protein product: CASSEGQSDEKLFF.

This clonotype showed up many times. V gene TRBV6-6 combines with J gene TRBJ1-1, with 8 bases matching TRBD1. The CDR3 covers 16 residues. After removal of 5 bases from V and 4 bases from J, the junction contained 12 bases not matched to a gene. Germline V gene lookup returns CDR1 MNHNY and CDR2 SVGAGI (reference sequence). CDR3 sequence reads: CASSPGGTGRLTEAFF. In DNA form, the CDR3 reads TGTGCCAGCAGTCCTGGAGGGACAGGAAGGCTCACTGAAGCTTTCTTT.

The chain couples TRBV20-1 to TRBJ2-3, with D perhaps TRBD2 (5 bases). The germline gives CDR1 DFQATT, CDR2 SNEGSKA (reference sequence). Trimming took 0 bases from V and 5 from J, leaving 15 bases between them. The CDR3 runs 15 residues. CDR3 residues: CSARDRAGPRDTQYF. CDR3 nucleotides: TGCAGTGCTAGAGATCGGGCGGGTCCACGAGATACGCAGTATTTT.

This clonotype has more than one count but fewer than ten. The chain uses TRBV29-1 and TRBJ2-7; D not resolved. Trimming took off 4 bases at V and 1 base at J, with 8 bases between the two ends. CDR1 SQVTM and CDR2 ANQGSEA come from the germline V gene. The CDR3 sequence is 12 residues long. The CDR3 coding sequence is TGCAGCGTTGGTGTACAGTCCTACGAGCAGTACTTC. The encoded protein is CSVGVQSYEQYF.

This chain joins TRBV29-1 and TRBJ2-6; D is possibly TRBD1 (5 bases). Germline V CDR1 and CDR2: SQVTM, ANQGSEA. The CDR3 totals 14 residues. Deletions cut 6 bases from V and 3 bases from J, with 12 bases between. CDR3 loop: CSVGRVGGANVLTF. The DNA for the CDR3 is TGCAGCGTCGGCAGGGTAGGTGGGGCCAACGTCCTGACTTTC.

This clonotype was detected many times. The chain carries TRBV6-5 and TRBJ2-1; tentative D call: TRBD1 (5 bases). Germline V gives CDR1 MNHEY, CDR2 SVGAGI. The CDR3 contains 13 residues. Trimming stripped 5 bases from V and 9 bases from J, with 14 bases between. The CDR3 DNA sequence: TGTGCCAGCAGTAGCCCGGCTAGGGGTGAGCAGTTCTTC. This gives the protein CASSSPARGEQFF.

This clonotype has ten or more counts. The chain recombines TRBV29-1 with TRBJ2-1; D unclear. The CDR3 is 8 amino acids. Trimming pared 7 bases from V and 14 bases from J, leaving 9 bases between. The germline gives CDR1 SQVTM, CDR2 ANQGSEA. CDR3 residues: CSAGREFF. The DNA of the CDR3 is TGCAGCGCTGGACGAGAGTTCTTC.

This clonotype was detected ten times or more. J is TRBJ2-3 and V is TRBV10-3, with a weak D call TRBD2 (5 bases). Deletions cut 4 bases from V and 1 base from J, with 12 bases between. The CDR3 is 15 residues long. Germline V gene sequence: CDR1 ENHRY, CDR2 SYGVKD. The CDR3 here is CAISGHGVGTDTQYF. CDR3 nucleotide sequence: TGTGCCATCAGTGGGCACGGGGTTGGCACAGATACGCAGTATTTT.

This clonotype was seen a few times. The chain has TRBV6-6 and TRBJ1-1, with 8 positions matching TRBD1. Germline V gives CDR1 MNHNY, CDR2 SVGAGI (reference sequence). The length of the CDR3 is 13 residues. J gave up 4 bases and V 6 bases, and 4 bases lay outside the gene matches. The CDR3 region is CASSRDRGTEAFF. CDR3 bases: TGTGCCAGCAGCAGAGACAGGGGCACTGAAGCTTTCTTT.

This clonotype was seen only a few times. The chain links TRBV20-1 to TRBJ1-1; D may be TRBD1 (5 bases). The CDR3 consists of 14 residues. The V and J ends lost 3 bases and 1 base respectively, with 12 bases between them. In germline, CDR1 is DFQATT, CDR2 SNEGSKA (reference sequence). The CDR3 loop reads CSASRLGANTEAFF. In DNA form, the CDR3 reads TGCAGTGCTAGCCGACTAGGGGCGAACACTGAAGCTTTCTTT.

This clonotype was found a few times. The chain links TRBV5-1 to TRBJ2-7, with D maybe TRBD1 (6 bases). V lost 6 bases, J lost 4 bases, and 14 bases lay in between. CDR1 is SGHRS and CDR2 is YFSETQ in the germline V gene. The CDR3 has 13 residues. The DNA of the CDR3 is TGCGCCAGCACCTGGACAGAGGGGTACGAGCAGTACTTC. Translation: CASTWTEGYEQYF.

The chain has TRBV6-6 and TRBJ2-5; D not certain. Trimming stripped 0 bases from V and 5 bases from J, with 7 bases between. The length of the CDR3 is 13 residues. Germline CDR1 MNHNY, CDR2 SVGAGI (reference sequence). CDR3 DNA sequence: TGTGCCAGCAGTTACTCGAGGCTGGAGACCCAGTACTTC. It codes for CASSYSRLETQYF.

This clonotype was recorded many times. This chain uses TRBV7-9 with TRBJ2-2; 9 bases map to TRBD1. Germline loops: CDR1 SEHNR, CDR2 FQNEAQ (reference sequence). J gave up 5 bases and V 4 bases, and 11 bases lay outside the gene matches. This CDR3 is built from 17 residues. The CDR3, as DNA: TGTGCCAGCAGCTCCAACCCGGGACAGGGAACAACCGGGGAGCTGTTTTTT. Translation gives CASSSNPGQGTTGELFF.

The V call is TRBV12-3 or TRBV12-4, the J call TRBJ2-7, with D perhaps being TRBD1 or TRBD2 (5 bases each). The CDR3 is 14 residues long. The V end was cut by 5 bases, the J end by 7 bases, with 18 bases between. DNA of the CDR3: TGTGCCAGCAGTCTGGTTGGGGGTCCGAGGGAGCAGTACTTC. Its protein is CASSLVGGPREQYF.

This clonotype was seen at least ten times. The rearrangement links TRBV6-6 to TRBJ1-2, with D uncertain. Trimming removed 2 bases at V and 0 bases at J, with 10 bases between. This CDR3 comprises 15 residues. Germline V gene lookup returns CDR1 MNHNY and CDR2 SVGAGI (reference sequence). The CDR3 spells CASSYGGFANYGYTF. The CDR3 DNA is TGTGCCAGCAGTTACGGAGGATTCGCTAACTATGGCTACACCTTC.

The V gene is TRBV12-3 or TRBV12-4, the J gene TRBJ2-1, with 9 bases fitting TRBD2. Trimming removed 3 bases from V and 7 bases from J; junction bases left unmatched: 7. The CDR3 is 15 amino acids. The DNA of the CDR3 is TGTGCCAGCAGTTTTTTGCGGGGGGGCCTTAATGAGCAGTTCTTC. Translated, it gives CASSFLRGGLNEQFF.